These 12 T cell receptor beta chains share one sample of origin, sequenced in a study of beta chain features in type 1 diabetes. Sequenced material consisted of expressed TCRB transcripts (all of the isolated RNA was reverse transcribed). Using immunoSEQ multiplex PCR, the repertoire was profiled, and TCRdb retains in-frame clones only, with some absent. Among some 900,000 clones, roughly 16% were seen once, and the ten largest hold 0.023%. Sequences were obtained from naive CD4+ T cells from blood. All receptors derive from a woman between 18 and 30 years old in good health.

This chain joins TRBV5-1 and TRBJ2-4; 9 bases are shared with TRBD2. This CDR3 spans 14 amino acids. V shed 3 bases and J 6 bases; nucleotides not matched to a gene: 4. CDR1 is SGHRS, CDR2 YFSETQ, per germline. The CDR3 DNA is TGCGCCAGCAGCTCCGGGACTAGCTTAAACATTCAGTACTTC. Encoded protein: CASSSGTSLNIQYF.

This clone was seen a handful of times. J is TRBJ2-2 and V is TRBV18; a weak D match, TRBD1 (6 bases). The germline V gene encodes CDR1 KGHSH and CDR2 LQKENI. V lost 3 bases, J lost 6 bases, and 8 bases lay in between. This CDR3 spans 13 amino acids. In DNA form, the CDR3 reads TGTGCCAGCTCACCGGGACATGCCGGGGAGCTGTTTTTT. Its translation: CASSPGHAGELFF. Variable domain in full (rest from reference TRBV18 and TRBJ2-2): NAGVMQNPRHLVRRRGQEARLRCSPMKGHSHVYWYRQLPEEGLKFMVYLQKENIIDESGMPKERFSAEFPKEGPSILRIQQVVRGDSAAYFCASSPGHAGELFFGEGSRLTVL.

This clone has a handful of counts. The chain recombines TRBV28 with TRBJ2-1; TRBD2 agrees at 13 bases. The junction had 7 bases not matched to a gene; V was cut back by 6 bases and J by 8 bases. Looked up from germline, CDR1 is MDHEN and CDR2 is SYDVKM. The CDR3 totals 15 residues. CDR3 sequence reads: CASSRGLAGVHEQFF. CDR3 sequence (DNA): TGTGCCAGCAGCCGCGGACTAGCGGGAGTACATGAGCAGTTCTTC. The full variable domain, in which reference TRBV28 and TRBJ2-1 provide the parts outside the CDR3, is DVKVTQSSRYLVKRTGEKVFLECVQDMDHENMFWYRQDPGLGLRLIYFSYDVKMKEKGDIPEGYSVSREKKERFSLILESASTNQTSMYLCASSRGLAGVHEQFFGPGTRLTVL.

V and J are TRBV9 and TRBJ1-3; 7 bases are shared with TRBD1. J was trimmed by 0 bases and V by 3 bases; bases with no gene match: 9. Germline-derived CDR1 and CDR2 are SGDLS and YYNGEE. The CDR3 loop spans 17 amino acids. The CDR3 nucleotides read TGTGCCAGCAGCGGGAGCGGGACAGCGAACTCTGGAAACACCATATATTTT. Translating it yields CASSGSGTANSGNTIYF.

This clone was observed a handful of times. This chain connects TRBV4-2 to TRBJ1-1; 7 bases are shared with TRBD1. The ends lost 2 bases at V and 3 bases at J; junction bases unmatched: 9. CDR3 length: 16 amino acids. CDR1 and CDR2 (germline): LGHNA, YNFKEQ. This CDR3 reads CASSQMIVQGDTEAFF. CDR3 nucleotides: TGTGCCAGCAGCCAAATGATCGTGCAGGGGGACACTGAAGCTTTCTTT.

The chain has TRBV15 and TRBJ2-1, with 7 bases lining up with TRBD2. Germline V gene lookup returns CDR1 LNHNV and CDR2 YYDKDF (reference sequence). V was clipped by 7 bases and J by 7 bases; unmatched bases: 10. CDR3 length: 14 residues. In DNA, the CDR3 is TGTGCCACCAACAACGGACTAGGTGGGAATGAGCAGTTCTTC. This sequence encodes CATNNGLGGNEQFF.

This clone was seen only a few times. The rearrangement links TRBV6-5 to TRBJ2-2, with D unclear. The ends were cut back, 6 bases at V and 6 bases at J, with 11 bases in the middle. This CDR3 has 13 residues. CDR1 and CDR2 from the germline V gene are MNHEY and SVGAGI. CDR3 protein: CASSLVIAGELFF. The CDR3 region has the DNA TGTGCCAGCAGCCTTGTGATCGCCGGGGAGCTGTTTTTT.

A few counts support this clone. The V gene is TRBV5-1, the J gene TRBJ2-5; D gene unclear. This CDR3 is built from 14 residues. Trimming cost V 2 bases and J 1 base, with 9 bases left between them. CDR1 SGHRS and CDR2 YFSETQ come from the germline V gene. The DNA of the CDR3 is TGCGCCAGCAGCTTCGATTTGTCCCAAGAGACCCAGTACTTC. Its translation is CASSFDLSQETQYF.

The V and J genes are TRBV9 and TRBJ2-3; D uncertain. The CDR3 consists of 15 residues. Germline V lookup: CDR1 SGDLS, CDR2 YYNGEE. Trimming removed 3 bases from V and 2 bases from J, with 13 bases in between. The CDR3, as DNA: TGTGCCAGCAGCGACAGTCCGCGAAACACAGATACGCAGTATTTT. Encoded protein: CASSDSPRNTDTQYF.

In this sample, this clone turned up a few times. V and J are TRBV7-2 and TRBJ2-2, with D possibly being TRBD2 (6 bases). CDR1 is SGHTA, CDR2 FQGNSA, per germline. Between the trimmed V and J ends, which lost 5 bases and 0 bases, there was a span of 10 bases. The CDR3 is 15 amino acids. Written as DNA, the CDR3 is TGTGCCAGCAGCAAAGCGGGTCCGAACACCGGGGAGCTGTTTTTT. Amino acids: CASSKAGPNTGELFF.

This clone was observed a few times. The CDR3 loop reads CASGQGPYEQYF. The CDR3 DNA sequence: TGTGCCAGCGGACAGGGACCCTACGAGCAGTACTTC. This chain links TRBV11-2 with TRBJ2-7; TRBD1 aligns across 8 bases. V dropped 8 bases and J dropped 2; count of bases not matched to a gene: 2. The CDR3 sequence is 12 residues long. Germline V gene data show CDR1 as SGHAT and CDR2 as FQNNGV.

This chain uses TRBV15 with TRBJ2-3, with 11 bases aligning to TRBD2. The CDR3 is 20 amino acids. Germline CDR1 and CDR2: LNHNV and YYDKDF (reference sequence). V lost 0 bases, J lost 6 bases, and 17 bases stayed unmatched. Here the CDR3 reads CATSRDLGWVGTSGSDTQYF. In nucleotides, the CDR3 is TGTGCCACCAGCAGAGACCTCGGATGGGTAGGAACTAGCGGGAGTGATACGCAGTATTTT.